This T cell receptor (beta chain) was obtained from a study of CD8+ T cells in alopecia areata. Study in general: The tofacitinib course ran for 6 to 18 months and was followed by 6 months off drug.

The V and J ends lost 4 bases and 2 bases, in that order; junction bases with no gene match: 4. The length of the CDR3 is 15 residues. CDR1 ENHRY and CDR2 SYGVKD come from the germline V gene. RNA extraction and reverse transcription yielded cDNA as sequencing template. The assay was immunoSEQ multiplex PCR, and TCRdb's table has in-frame clones only and misses some. The sample includes about 130,000 clones, approximately 49% of them seen just once. Using a FACSAria, the CD4+ and CD8+ T cells were sorted from the PBMCs. This sample comprised CD8+ T cells sorted from blood, obtained at week 0. The chain combines TRBV10-3 with TRBJ2-7, with 11 bases aligning to TRBD1. The TCR was taken from a human donor with alopecia areata. The CDR3 DNA sequence: TGTGCCATCAGTGTTGCGGGACAGGGGGCCTACGAGCAGTACTTC. Amino acid sequence: CAISVAGQGAYEQYF.